Sequencing of this T cell receptor (beta chain) was carried out in a study of blood T cell repertoires in COVID-19. The wider study: Sample material is recorded as cDNA or gDNA derived from T cells, B-cell-depleted T cells, or PBMCs.

In the source study's methods: Amplified reference gene primers provided the basis for estimating nucleated cell counts. Sequencing was performed with immunoSEQ multiplex PCR; in TCRdb, only in-frame clones are kept and a portion is missing. V and J calls and clone size are given by that table; D and trimming were obtained from the DNA. The data hold approximately 200,000 clones, with approximately 90% observed a single time. The CDR3 length is 17 residues. Unmatched junction bases numbered 11, after V lost 1 base and J lost 3 bases. Germline V gives CDR1 SSHAT, CDR2 FNYEAQ (reference sequence). V gene TRBV7-7 combines with J gene TRBJ2-7, with 8 bases aligning to TRBD2. The receptor was derived from a man in his sixties who had recovered from COVID-19. The sequencing sample was made of peripheral blood. The CDR3: CASSLGRRGAYFYEQYF. CDR3 DNA: TGTGCCAGCAGCTTAGGTCGGCGGGGGGCGTATTTCTACGAGCAGTACTTC.